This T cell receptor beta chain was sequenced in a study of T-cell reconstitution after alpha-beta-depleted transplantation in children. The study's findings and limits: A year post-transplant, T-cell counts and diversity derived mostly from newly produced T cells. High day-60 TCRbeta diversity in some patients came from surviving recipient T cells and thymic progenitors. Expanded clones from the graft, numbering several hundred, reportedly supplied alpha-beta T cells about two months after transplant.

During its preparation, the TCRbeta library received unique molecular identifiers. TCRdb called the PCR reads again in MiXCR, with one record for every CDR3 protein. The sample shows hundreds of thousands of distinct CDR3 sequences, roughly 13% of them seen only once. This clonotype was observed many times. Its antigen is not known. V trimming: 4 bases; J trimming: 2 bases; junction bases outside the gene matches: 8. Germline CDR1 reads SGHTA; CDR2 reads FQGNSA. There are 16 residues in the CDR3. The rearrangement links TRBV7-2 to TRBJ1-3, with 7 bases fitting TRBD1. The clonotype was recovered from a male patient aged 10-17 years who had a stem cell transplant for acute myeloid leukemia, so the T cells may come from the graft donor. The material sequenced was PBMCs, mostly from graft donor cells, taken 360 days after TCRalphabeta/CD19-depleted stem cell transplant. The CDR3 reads CASSSSTGFPGNTIYF. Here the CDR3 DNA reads TGTGCCAGCAGCTCCTCGACAGGGTTCCCTGGAAACACCATATATTTT.